This TCR beta chain was retrieved from a study of tumor and adjacent non-tumor tissue in lung cancer. General study findings and limits: Normal lung showed higher cumulative top 100 clone frequency than tumor. Tumor tissue had significantly higher TCR diversity than normal lung.

The library came from three nested PCR rounds adapted from ARM-PCR protocols. TCRdb ran MiXCR on the multiplex PCR reads and lists one entry per CDR3 protein. This table has about 110,000 distinct CDR3 sequences, approximately 71% appearing once. Comments on this clonotype: Its specificity is not known. One base away lies a much larger clone, so this may be a sequencing read error.

The length of the CDR3 is 13 residues. Germline CDR1 is SEHNR and CDR2 is FQNEAQ (reference sequence). V was pared by 8 bases and J by 0 bases, with 5 bases between. This sample's RNA came from whole unsorted tissue. The sequencing input was lung tumor tissue. The J gene is TRBJ2-6, the V gene TRBV7-9; D is uncertain. The sequence was obtained from a woman between 55 and 75 years old with non-small cell lung cancer. CDR3 DNA: TGTGCCAGCCGTATCTCTGGGGCCAACGTCCTGACTTTC. This sequence encodes CASRISGANVLTF.